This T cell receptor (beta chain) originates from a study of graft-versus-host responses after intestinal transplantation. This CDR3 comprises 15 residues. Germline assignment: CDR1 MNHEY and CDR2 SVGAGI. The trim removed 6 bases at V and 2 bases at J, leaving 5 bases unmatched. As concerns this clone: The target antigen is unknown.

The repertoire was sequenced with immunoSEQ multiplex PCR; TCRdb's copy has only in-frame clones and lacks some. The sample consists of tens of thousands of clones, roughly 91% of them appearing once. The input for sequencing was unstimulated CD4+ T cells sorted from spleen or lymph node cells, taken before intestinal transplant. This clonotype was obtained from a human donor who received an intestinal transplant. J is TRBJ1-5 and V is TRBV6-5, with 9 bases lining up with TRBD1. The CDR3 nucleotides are TGTGCCAGCAGCCCCCGGGACAGGGGCAATCAGCCCCAGCATTTT. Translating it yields CASSPRDRGNQPQHF.